Below, 2 T cell receptor beta chains from the same sample are listed, as sequenced in a study of patients and donors after allogeneic stem cell transplantation. TCRdb re-derived calls from the RT-PCR reads in MiXCR, one entry per CDR3 protein. Of 410,000 or so distinct CDR3 sequences in the sample, 16% were seen once. What was sequenced was blood, either unsorted or a sorted T cell fraction (not recorded which). Receptors originate from a human donor who was either an allogeneic HSCT recipient or a stem cell or donor lymphocyte infusion donor (not recorded which). It is not recorded whose cells these are; they may come from a transplant donor.

This clonotype was recorded a few times. The gene calls are TRBV7-9 and TRBJ1-1; 8 bases match TRBD1. V lost 3 bases to trimming and J lost 4 bases; unmatched junction nucleotides: 7. Germline values: CDR1 SEHNR, CDR2 FQNEAQ (reference sequence). There are 15 residues in the CDR3. CDR3 sequence reads: CASSFSGGRATEAFF. In DNA, the CDR3 is TGTGCCAGCAGCTTTTCAGGGGGCCGGGCCACTGAAGCTTTCTTT.

The sample holds a few counts of this clonotype. The V gene is TRBV6-1, the J gene TRBJ2-1; D remains unclear. This CDR3 contains 18 residues. CDR1 is MNHNS, CDR2 SASEGT, per germline. Trimming shortened V by 2 bases and J by 9 bases, and 26 bases separated the two germline ends. CDR3 loop: CASSEPVKLLRGDSEQFF. The CDR3 coding sequence is TGTGCCAGCAGTGAACCCGTAAAACTCTTGCGCGGTGATAGTGAGCAGTTCTTC.